This T cell receptor (beta chain) was retrieved from a study of shared clonotypes between healthy human individuals. The CDR3 extends over 14 amino acids. Germline CDR1 and CDR2: SGHRS and YFSETQ. V lost 1 base to trimming and J lost 1 base, with 6 bases between them. Study results and caveats: The rarefaction results pointed to incomplete sorted-subset sequencing despite large depth. Naive subsets generally exceeded memory subsets in estimated richness. Four donors shared around 5% of their naive CD4 clonotypes.

Notes on this clone: Its specificity is not known.

Sequencing was performed with immunoSEQ multiplex PCR; in TCRdb, only in-frame clones are kept and a portion is missing. The repertoire holds 150,000 to 200,000 clones, approximately 70% seen once, with around 9.3% in the top ten. Adult donors, all healthy and HIV-negative, had no recent acute infections or vaccinations. The rearrangement joins TRBV5-1 to TRBJ2-4; D remains ambiguous. The sequenced material came from memory CD4+ T cells sorted from blood. Subset reported: CD45RA-negative fraction. The receptor was derived from a man aged 25-40 years in good health. CDR3 amino acids: CASSLTVAKNIQYF. The DNA of the CDR3 is TGCGCCAGCAGCTTGACGGTGGCCAAAAACATTCAGTACTTC. Full variable domain (outside the CDR3, taken from reference TRBV5-1 and TRBJ2-4): KAGVTQTPRYLIKTRGQQVTLSCSPISGHRSVSWYQQTPGQGLQFLFEYFSETQRNKGNFPGRFSGRQFSNSRSEMNVSTLELGDSALYLCASSLTVAKNIQYFGAGTRLSVL.